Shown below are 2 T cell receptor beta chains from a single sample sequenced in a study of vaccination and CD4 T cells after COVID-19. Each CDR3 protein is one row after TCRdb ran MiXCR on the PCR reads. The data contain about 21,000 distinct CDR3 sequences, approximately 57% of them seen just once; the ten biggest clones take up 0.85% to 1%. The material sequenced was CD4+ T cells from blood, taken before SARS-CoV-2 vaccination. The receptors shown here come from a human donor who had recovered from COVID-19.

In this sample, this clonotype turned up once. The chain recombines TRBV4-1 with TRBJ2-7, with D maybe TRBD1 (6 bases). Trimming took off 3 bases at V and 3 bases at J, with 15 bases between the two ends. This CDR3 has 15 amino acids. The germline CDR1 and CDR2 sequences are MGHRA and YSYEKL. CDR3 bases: TGCGCCAGCAGCCAGGGTCGAACAGGGATCTACGAGCAGTACTTC. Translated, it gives CASSQGRTGIYEQYF.

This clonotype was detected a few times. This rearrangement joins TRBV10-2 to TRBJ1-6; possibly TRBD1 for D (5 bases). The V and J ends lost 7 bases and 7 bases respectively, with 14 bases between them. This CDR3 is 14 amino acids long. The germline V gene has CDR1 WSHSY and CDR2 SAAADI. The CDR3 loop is CASIGDGTNSPLHF. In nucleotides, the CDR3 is TGCGCCAGCATCGGGGACGGAACAAATTCACCCCTCCACTTT.